Given below is one T cell receptor (beta chain) in context. Its cognate antigen has yet to be identified. No base-level quality is on record; no much larger clone is a single base apart. What the treatment or condition label conveys for this sample: around 19 received Ad26.COV2.S at low or high dose, single or two shots; about 5 received placebo; per-sample allocation not given. Repertoires of vaccine and placebo recipients were sequenced from samples collected on day 63 after the first injection. Cohort 1b enrolled fewer than 30 adults aged 18-55 years at a single site in Boston, USA, between 29 July and 7 August 2020. Ad26.COV2.S was a replication-incompetent adenovirus type 26 vector expressing a prefusion-stabilized SARS-CoV-2 spike protein from the original Wuhan strain. These data originate in a study of Ad26.COV2.S vaccination and SARS-CoV-2 variants (dated by TCRdb to about 2021). A note on the overall study: Vaccine-arm donors were drawn from COV1001, a multicentre, randomized, double-blind, placebo-controlled phase I-IIa trial of Ad26.COV2.S in healthy adults. Ad26.COV2.S was given intramuscularly at 5x10^10 or 1x10^11 viral particles, as a single shot or as two shots 56 days apart. Sequencing of the TCRbeta repertoire served to evaluate the specificity and breadth of SARS-CoV-2-reactive T cell receptors following Ad26.COV2.S vaccination. A total of approximately 30 samples were included in the TCR-sequenced set, comprising roughly 19 Ad26.COV2.S vaccine recipients, 5 placebo recipients and 8 SARS-CoV-2 convalescent individuals. Participants in the trial were split at random into five groups of five each, receiving low-dose or high-dose Ad26.COV2.S once or twice, or else placebo on both occasions. Throughout the experiments and outcome assessment, investigators stayed blinded to trial group allocation. General study outcomes and caveats: After vaccination, substantial breadth of spike-specific CD8+ and CD4+ T cell responses was reported. Compared with placebo recipients, Ad26.COV2.S recipients showed higher spike-specific TCR breadth (P = 0.0014). The authors noted that total T cell responses may have been underestimated by the TCR breadth and depth analyses. The study was not powered for comparison of responses between vaccine doses or regimens. Comparable non-spike TCR breadth was observed between vaccine and placebo recipients, consistent with only spike being contained in the vaccine.

The immunoSEQ Assay was the method used to sequence TCRbeta CDR3 regions. After extraction, genomic DNA underwent amplification by bias-controlled multiplex PCR, followed by high-throughput sequencing. In the original analysis: To quantify the absolute abundance of every unique TCRbeta CDR3 region, sequences were collapsed and filtered. T cell fraction was estimated by normalization of TCRbeta template counts to usable DNA, with usable DNA being measured through amplification of reference genes present in all nucleated cells. Repertoire TCRs were annotated as SARS-CoV-2-specific by exact matching of V gene, CDR3 amino acid sequence and J gene to a known reactive TCR set. The reference SARS-CoV-2 TCR set came from MIRA and was filtered for enrichment in COVID-19-positive ImmuneCODE repertoires, removing public or cross-reactive TCRs. Using the MIRA antigens, annotated TCRs were further analysed by specific ORF or by position within an ORF. Depth was the summed frequency of annotated unique rearrangements, while breadth was defined as annotated unique rearrangements over total unique productive rearrangements. Two-sided Wilcoxon rank-sum tests were used to compare TCR breadth between groups. This immuneACCESS table, as held by TCRdb, lists in-frame sequences with V and J called but not all clones. Of the missing ones, under half trace to an unresolved V gene in checked studies; the others have no known cause. That table supplies the V and J calls and clone size; D and trimming were determined from the DNA. The table for this sample lists more than 300,000 clones; about 89% of them were counted only once. Of the sample, about 4.6% falls within the top ten clones.

Looking up the germline V gene (reference sequence) yields CDR1 LNHDA and CDR2 SQIVND. Trimming at the junction amounts to 9 bases on V and 13 bases on J, and the germline ends lie 21 bases apart. From the cysteine through the phenylalanine, the CDR3 covers 12 amino acids. Only the CDR3 region is kept as DNA, spanning 36 bases read in frame from base 1. The V gene is TRBV19 and the J gene is TRBJ1-1, with no confident D gene call. The sequencing used peripheral blood, collected in a trial of Ad26.COV2.S vaccine versus placebo. This sequence was found in a person between 18 and 65 years old who received the Ad26.COV2.S COVID-19 vaccine or a placebo. The CDR3 corresponds to CARQIGETKGFF. The DNA sequence reads TGTGCCAGACAGATCGGAGAGACAAAAGGTTTCTTT.